This TCR beta chain was profiled in a study of metastatic and nonmetastatic thyroid tumors. Looking at the study overall: Repertoires from blood and tumor or nodule tissue of malignant and benign thyroid patients were compared. Whole-study findings and limits: According to reports, the diversity of TCR beta was significantly higher in malignant thyroid tumors than in benign nodules, and this held in both blood and tumor samples.

Each patient came to thyroid surgery without any prior treatment (of any kind). This clone was detected many times. Its specificity is not known. Authors' processing steps: Researchers built a distant-metastasis classifier for papillary thyroid cancer that drew on CDR3 differences across clinicopathological groups. TCRdb recomputed clones from the PCR reads via MiXCR. TCRdb, rather than the study authors, made the V and J calls. The sample has some 27,000 clones, about 20% seen once. This clonotype originated in a male donor with papillary thyroid cancer or a benign thyroid nodule (not recorded which). Some clones in this sample may be carry-over from other donors' samples. Sequencing used blood.

CDR3 sequence reads: CASDRASYEQYF. The CDR3 DNA follows: TGTGCCAGTGACAGGGCCTCCTACGAGCAGTACTTC. The chain combines TRBV2 with TRBJ2-7; 7 bases are shared with TRBD1. The V gene's germline CDR1 is SNHLY and CDR2 FYNNEI. The V segment lost 9 bases and the J segment 0 bases; nucleotides outside the gene matches: 2. The CDR3 spans 12 residues.